This entry concerns a single T cell receptor beta chain. This sample was taken from a study of shared T cell receptors in the human thymus. Sequenced by immunoSEQ multiplex PCR; TCRdb stores in-frame clones only, minus some. The data contain approximately 760,000 clones, 75% to 90% of them singletons. The CDR3 has 15 amino acids. Germline values: CDR1 MDHEN, CDR2 SYDVKM. V shed 5 bases and J 5 bases; nucleotides not matched to a gene: 11. This sample was also put to use in a study of human thymus T cells.

Material for sequencing was thymocytes. The TCR originated in a girl under two years old with a congenital heart defect. The rearrangement links TRBV28 to TRBJ2-7; 8 bases fit TRBD2. The CDR3 region has the DNA TGTGCCAGCAGTCACACTAGCGGAGTCGCCCACGAGCAGTACTTC. Protein product: CASSHTSGVAHEQYF.